The 29 T cell receptor beta chains below all came from one sample that was sequenced in a study of T-cell reconstitution after alpha-beta-depleted transplantation in children. TCRbeta library construction was performed incorporating unique molecular identifiers. One entry per CDR3 protein, called by TCRdb with MiXCR from the PCR reads. The table has roughly 790,000 distinct CDR3 sequences, less than 20% seen once. Source: PBMCs, mostly from graft donor cells, taken 360 days after TCRalphabeta/CD19-depleted stem cell transplant. The receptors were sampled from a male patient under 18 who had a stem cell transplant for acute lymphoblastic leukemia, so the T cells may come from the graft donor.

In its sample, this clonotype was seen a few times. CDR3 residues: CASSPTVGITDTQYF. CDR3 DNA: TGCGCCAGCAGCCCTACCGTGGGCATTACAGATACGCAGTATTTT. The V call is TRBV5-1, the J call TRBJ2-3; D is unclear. Between the trimmed V and J ends, which lost 4 bases and 3 bases, there was a span of 15 bases. Germline loops: CDR1 SGHRS, CDR2 YFSETQ. CDR3 length: 15 residues.

The V call is TRBV4-1, the J call TRBJ2-7, with 11 bases identical to TRBD2. In germline, CDR1 is MGHRA, CDR2 YSYEKL. This CDR3 spans 18 amino acids. The J segment lost 2 bases and the V segment lost 3 bases, leaving 12 bases of the junction unmatched. The CDR3 protein is CASSHLPGLAVFTYEQYF. As DNA, the CDR3 is TGCGCCAGCAGCCACTTGCCGGGACTAGCGGTATTCACCTACGAGCAGTACTTC.

The CDR3 DNA is TGTGCCAGCAGCTTAGCGGGGGACAGCCGTATCCCCTACGAGCAGTACTTC. It translates to CASSLAGDSRIPYEQYF. This rearrangement joins TRBV7-9 to TRBJ2-7, with 7 bases identical to TRBD1. Per germline, CDR1 SEHNR and CDR2 FQNEAQ (reference sequence). CDR3 length: 17 amino acids. V shed 0 bases and J 2 bases; nucleotides not matched to a gene: 10.

The chain combines TRBV20-1 with TRBJ2-3, with D perhaps matching TRBD2 (7 bases). There are 17 residues in the CDR3. Germline CDR1 reads DFQATT; CDR2 reads SNEGSKA (reference sequence). V was trimmed by 3 bases and J by 0 bases, leaving 19 bases between them. The CDR3 reads CSASWGLAEVSTDTQYF. Here the CDR3 DNA reads TGCAGTGCTAGTTGGGGGCTAGCGGAGGTTAGCACAGATACGCAGTATTTT.

The rearrangement links TRBV7-9 to TRBJ2-7; 7 bases line up with TRBD2. Germline V CDR1 and CDR2: SEHNR, FQNEAQ (reference sequence). The CDR3 covers 16 residues. The V gene end was trimmed by 1 base and the J gene end by 2 bases; junction bases not matched to a gene: 8. The CDR3 region has the DNA TGTGCCAGCAGCTTAGTCACGGGACTAAACACCTACGAGCAGTACTTC. Encoded protein: CASSLVTGLNTYEQYF.

This clonotype was counted a few times. DNA for the CDR3: TGCGCCAGCAGCTTGGGTAGCGCGGCTCCACAAGAGACCCAGTACTTC. It yields the protein CASSLGSAAPQETQYF. The V and J genes are TRBV5-1 and TRBJ2-5; D may be TRBD2 (5 bases). Trimming stripped 0 bases from V and 2 bases from J, with 14 bases between. The CDR3 covers 16 residues. Germline CDR1 SGHRS, CDR2 YFSETQ.

The genes are TRBV6-1 and TRBJ2-1, with D perhaps TRBD2 (6 bases). V dropped 7 bases and J dropped 4 bases, with 23 bases sitting between them. Germline assignment: CDR1 MNHNS and CDR2 SASEGT. The CDR3 loop spans 17 amino acids. In DNA, the CDR3 is TGTGCCAGCAAGATGAGAGACGGGAGAAAGTTGTACAATGAGCAGTTCTTC. It yields the protein CASKMRDGRKLYNEQFF.

This clonotype has a handful of counts. The chain couples TRBV5-1 to TRBJ1-2; D not resolved. This CDR3 contains 16 residues. Germline V CDR1 and CDR2: SGHRS, YFSETQ. Trimming took off 0 bases at V and 6 bases at J, with 18 bases between the two ends. CDR3 protein: CASSLVILPGGDGYTF. As DNA, the CDR3 is TGCGCCAGCAGCTTGGTGATACTTCCTGGCGGGGATGGCTACACCTTC.

The chain uses TRBV20-1 and TRBJ2-5, with D unresolved. Trimming removed 5 bases from V and 0 bases from J, with 7 bases in between. This CDR3 is built from 12 residues. CDR1 is DFQATT, CDR2 SNEGSKA, per germline (reference sequence). This chain's CDR3 is CSAPRYQETQYF. DNA of the CDR3: TGCAGTGCTCCTCGGTACCAAGAGACCCAGTACTTC.

This clonotype was seen only a few times. This chain connects TRBV7-6 to TRBJ1-1; no clear D. The V gene's germline CDR1 is SGHVS and CDR2 FNYEAQ. Trimming shortened V by 3 bases and J by 5 bases, and 13 bases separated the two germline ends. The CDR3 is made up of 14 amino acids. For the CDR3, the DNA is TGTGCCAGCAGCTTTAGGGTTTTAGGGACTGAAGCTTTCTTT. Translation gives CASSFRVLGTEAFF. Full variable domain (remainder filled in from reference TRBV7-6 and TRBJ1-1): GAGVSQSPRYKVTKRGQDVALRCDPISGHVSLYWYRQALGQGPEFLTYFNYEAQQDKSGLPNDRFSAERPEGSISTLTIQRTEQRDSAMYRCASSFRVLGTEAFFGQGTRLTVV.

This chain uses TRBV12-5 with TRBJ2-3, with D perhaps TRBD1 or TRBD2 (5 bases each). Germline V gives CDR1 LGHNT, CDR2 FRNRAP. The CDR3 extends over 16 amino acids. V dropped 3 bases and J dropped 6 bases, with 19 bases sitting between them. The CDR3 sequence is CASGFPGTPFIDTQYF. DNA for the CDR3: TGTGCTAGTGGTTTCCCCGGGACCCCGTTCATCGATACGCAGTATTTT.

This clonotype has just a few counts. This rearrangement joins TRBV7-6 to TRBJ1-3; D not certain. Trimming stripped 0 bases from V and 0 bases from J, with 9 bases between. Germline V gene sequence: CDR1 SGHVS, CDR2 FNYEAQ. The CDR3 has 16 residues. CDR3: CASSLAGSLSGNTIYF. The CDR3 DNA sequence: TGTGCCAGCAGCTTAGCGGGCAGCCTCTCTGGAAACACCATATATTTT.

This clonotype was counted a few times. The chain has TRBV5-1 and TRBJ2-3; 9 bases line up with TRBD2. The CDR3 extends over 15 amino acids. CDR1 and CDR2 from the germline V gene are SGHRS and YFSETQ. Trimming at V came to 0 bases and at J to 6 bases, leaving 5 bases not matched to a gene. The CDR3 region has the DNA TGCGCCAGCAGCTTGGATGGTAGCGGGAGTGATACGCAGTATTTT. This codes for CASSLDGSGSDTQYF.

The rearrangement uses TRBV5-1 and TRBJ2-7; TRBD2 agrees at 7 bases. J was trimmed by 7 bases and V by 4 bases; bases with no gene match: 14. Germline V gene sequence: CDR1 SGHRS, CDR2 YFSETQ. This CDR3 has 15 residues. CDR3 loop: CASSRGGARGEEQYF. The CDR3, as DNA: TGCGCCAGCAGCCGTGGTGGCGCCCGGGGGGAAGAGCAGTACTTC.

Here the CDR3 reads CASSPLREGKTQYF. The CDR3 bases are TGTGCCAGCTCACCACTACGGGAGGGGAAGACCCAGTACTTC. This chain connects TRBV18 to TRBJ2-5, with TRBD2 matching 8 bases. Losses at the gene ends were 1 base for V and 6 bases for J; bases not matched to a gene: 4. This CDR3 has 14 amino acids. In germline, CDR1 is KGHSH, CDR2 LQKENI.

The V gene is TRBV4-2, the J gene TRBJ1-4, with unresolved D. CDR3 length: 14 amino acids. The V and J ends lost 4 bases and 0 bases respectively, with 6 bases between them. The germline gives CDR1 LGHNA, CDR2 YNFKEQ. The CDR3 loop is CASSRAATNEKLFF. The CDR3 bases are TGTGCCAGCAGCCGCGCAGCAACTAATGAAAAACTGTTTTTT.

The genes are TRBV6-1 and TRBJ1-4, with TRBD1 identical over 7 bases. After removal of 8 bases from V and 6 bases from J, the junction contained 9 bases not matched to a gene. CDR1 is MNHNS and CDR2 is SASEGT in the germline V gene. The CDR3 runs 14 residues. The CDR3 protein is CASVSGTEDEKLFF. The CDR3 nucleotides are TGTGCCAGCGTATCCGGGACAGAAGATGAAAAACTGTTTTTT.

J is TRBJ2-2 and V is TRBV9, with D unclear. V lost 3 bases, J lost 6 bases, and 18 bases lay in between. The CDR3 spans 16 residues. From germline, CDR1 is SGDLS and CDR2 YYNGEE. The CDR3 DNA sequence: TGTGCCAGCAGCGGTAATGGCGTGGTTGCTCCCGGGGAGCTGTTTTTT. This encodes CASSGNGVVAPGELFF.

The rearrangement links TRBV20-1 to TRBJ1-1; no clear D. V was shortened by 1 base and J by 4 bases, with 4 bases between the two germline ends. The CDR3 loop spans 11 amino acids. Germline CDR1 is DFQATT and CDR2 is SNEGSKA (reference sequence). The CDR3 DNA reads TGCAGTGCTAGAGTCTCCACTGAAGCTTTCTTT. This sequence encodes CSARVSTEAFF.

V gene TRBV14 combines with J gene TRBJ1-6; the D gene is possibly TRBD1 (5 bases). CDR1 is SGHDN, CDR2 FVKESK, per germline. V was pared by 4 bases and J by 7 bases, with 17 bases between. The CDR3 runs to 16 residues. CDR3 protein: CASSPGPAGPNSPLHF. The CDR3, as DNA: TGTGCCAGCAGCCCCGGACCGGCAGGGCCAAATTCACCCCTCCACTTT.

This clonotype was recorded at least ten times. The chain uses TRBV5-5 and TRBJ2-4, with 9 bases matching TRBD2. CDR3 size: 16 residues. Germline V gene lookup returns CDR1 SGHKS and CDR2 YYEKEE (reference sequence). Trimming at V came to 0 bases and at J to 0 bases, leaving 1 base not matched to a gene. The CDR3 sequence is CASSLGLAEAKNIQYF. CDR3 nucleotide sequence: TGTGCCAGCAGCTTGGGACTAGCGGAAGCCAAAAACATTCAGTACTTC.

The rearrangement joins TRBV29-1 to TRBJ2-5, with D unclear. This CDR3 spans 13 amino acids. CDR1 and CDR2 from the germline V gene are SQVTM and ANQGSEA. Trimming removed 1 base from V and 6 bases from J, with 12 bases in between. DNA of the CDR3: TGCAGCGTTGAAGGGGGTTTCCGGCAGACCCAGTACTTC. Amino acids: CSVEGGFRQTQYF.

The chain links TRBV27 to TRBJ1-4; 8 nucleotides match TRBD1. This CDR3 has 17 amino acids. V shed 2 bases, J shed 8 bases, and the junction held 13 bases outside the gene matches. From germline, CDR1 is MNHEY and CDR2 SMNVEV (reference sequence). The CDR3 DNA reads TGTGCCAGCAGTTTAATACTACGGCAGGGGGCTATAGAAAAACTGTTTTTT. Translated: CASSLILRQGAIEKLFF.

This clonotype showed up just a few times. CDR3 coding DNA: TGTGCCAGCAGCGTCCAATACGGAGGGGAGCAGTACTTC. Translation gives CASSVQYGGEQYF. The chain carries TRBV9 and TRBJ2-7; possible D gene TRBD2, 6 bases. The CDR3 is made up of 13 amino acids. V was clipped by 2 bases and J by 7 bases, with 13 bases between them. Per the germline V gene, CDR1 is SGDLS and CDR2 is YYNGEE.

This clonotype has at least ten counts. The chain combines TRBV27 with TRBJ1-3; D uncertain. CDR3 length: 14 amino acids. Trimming took 3 bases from V and 0 from J, leaving 6 bases between them. Germline V gene lookup returns CDR1 MNHEY and CDR2 SMNVEV (reference sequence). The CDR3: CASSLRDSGNTIYF. The CDR3 DNA sequence: TGTGCCAGCAGTTTGAGGGACTCTGGAAACACCATATATTTT.

This clonotype showed up just a few times. This chain joins TRBV4-1 and TRBJ1-2; possible D gene TRBD1, 6 bases. The CDR3 contains 15 residues. CDR1 MGHRA and CDR2 YSYEKL come from the germline V gene. Between the trimmed V and J ends, which lost 0 bases and 4 bases, there was a span of 12 bases. The CDR3 loop reads CASSQEYRAAYGYTF. CDR3 DNA sequence: TGCGCCAGCAGCCAAGAGTACAGGGCGGCCTATGGCTACACCTTC.

The chain uses TRBV5-1 and TRBJ2-2; 10 nucleotides match TRBD1. V trimming: 0 bases; J trimming: 4 bases; junction bases outside the gene matches: 3. Per germline, CDR1 SGHRS and CDR2 YFSETQ. The CDR3 consists of 16 residues. In nucleotides, the CDR3 is TGCGCCAGCAGCTTGGGAGACAGGGGGCCCACCGGGGAGCTGTTTTTT. This sequence encodes CASSLGDRGPTGELFF.

There are a few counts of this clonotype. This chain connects TRBV11-2 to TRBJ2-3, with D unresolved. The CDR3 has 13 residues. V gave up 1 base and J gave up 6 bases, with 8 bases separating them. Germline loops: CDR1 SGHAT, CDR2 FQNNGV. CDR3 nucleotide sequence: TGTGCCAGCAGCTTAGTTGGTTGGGATACGCAGTATTTT. It encodes CASSLVGWDTQYF. Looking up the rest from reference TRBV11-2 and TRBJ2-3 gives the full variable domain: EAGVAQSPRYKIIEKRQSVAFWCNPISGHATLYWYQQILGQGPKLLIQFQNNGVVDDSQLPKDRFSAERLKGVDSTLKIQPAKLEDSAVYLCASSLVGWDTQYFGPGTRLTVL.

This clonotype was seen a few times. This rearrangement joins TRBV7-8 to TRBJ2-3; TRBD2 aligns across 9 bases. The CDR3 covers 14 residues. CDR1 and CDR2 (germline): SGHVS, FQNEAQ. The ends lost 2 bases at V and 10 bases at J; junction bases unmatched: 7. CDR3 in amino acids: CASSLSLAGWAQYF. The CDR3 nucleotides are TGTGCCAGCAGCTTATCTCTAGCGGGGTGGGCGCAGTATTTT.